This entry describes one T cell receptor (beta chain). This specimen comes from a study of cytomegalovirus exposure and HLA in healthy donors. The PCR contained 60 Vbeta and 13 Jbeta primers. Repertoires were generated with immunoSEQ multiplex PCR, while TCRdb's copy carries only in-frame clones and drops some. The data contain 150,000 to 200,000 clones, roughly 65% of them singletons. CDR1 SEHNR and CDR2 FQNEAQ come from the germline V gene (reference sequence). V was pared by 5 bases and J by 7 bases, with 8 bases between. The CDR3 runs 11 residues. The clonotype originates from a man aged 18 to 35 in good health and CMV-seropositive. The genes are TRBV7-9 and TRBJ1-2; no reliable D call. The material sequenced was PBMCs. Here the CDR3 reads CASSAGSGYTF. The CDR3 nucleotides read TGTGCCAGCAGCGCCGGGTCTGGCTACACCTTC.